This T cell receptor (beta chain) was found in a study of CD8+ T cells in alopecia areata. Study in general: Treated patients received oral tofacitinib, 5 to 10 mg twice daily. Study-level points and caveats: Lesional scalp exceeded normal scalp in clonality, especially in alopecia totalis/universalis.

Isolated RNA was reverse transcribed into cDNA used as the sequencing template. Produced via immunoSEQ multiplex PCR; TCRdb's table is partial and in-frame only. The repertoire has some 99,000 clones, under 70% of them found once; the top ten carry around a sixth. Treatment meaning: oral pan-JAK inhibitor, 5-10 mg twice daily. Trimming removed 8 bases from V and 6 bases from J; junction bases left unmatched: 6. CDR3 length: 12 residues. Germline lookup yields CDR1 LGHNA and CDR2 YNFKEQ. This clone was picked up a small number of times. Its target is unknown. Material: CD8+ T cells sorted from blood, obtained at week 4, from a patient treated with tofacitinib. This TCR was sampled from a human donor with alopecia areata. This chain joins TRBV4-2 and TRBJ1-2; 7 positions match TRBD1. DNA for the CDR3: TGTGCCAGCTATCGGACAGGCAATGGCTACACCTTC. As protein: CASYRTGNGYTF.